This TCR beta chain was found in a study of T-cell reconstitution after alpha-beta-depleted transplantation in children. Findings of the study overall: After transplant, at about two months, alpha-beta T cells were reportedly derived from several hundred expanded graft clones.

As for this clonotype: The target antigen is unknown.

For TCRbeta, the library was prepared with unique molecular identifiers. TCRdb re-called the PCR reads with MiXCR, one entry per CDR3 protein. The sample lists about 980,000 distinct CDR3 sequences; about 29% were seen once. Trimming shortened V by 6 bases and J by 2 bases, and 10 bases separated the two germline ends. CDR3 length: 13 residues. Germline values: CDR1 MGHRA, CDR2 YSYEKL. The chain combines TRBV4-1 with TRBJ1-1, with TRBD1 as a possible D gene (5 bases). This TCR derives from a boy younger than two who had a stem cell transplant for SCID, so the T cells may come from the graft donor. Sequencing used PBMCs, mostly from graft donor cells, obtained 360 days after TCRalphabeta/CD19-depleted stem cell transplant. In nucleotides, the CDR3 is TGCGCCAGCAGGACAGCGCGAAACACTGAAGCTTTCTTT. Its protein product is CASRTARNTEAFF.